This TCR beta chain was recovered during a study of blood T cells in healthy people across ages. Next came a second PCR, run for about 7 to 11 cycles, which used a sample-barcoded 5' primer along with a J-beta primer mix. Each CDR3 protein is one row after TCRdb ran MiXCR on the 5' RACE reads. The table has hundreds of thousands of distinct CDR3 sequences, roughly 40% seen once. Every participating donor contributed approximately 9.5 milliliters of peripheral blood through a draw. Overall study findings and caveats: Long-lived donors exceeded aged donors in naive CD4+ cells and diversity. Underestimates were what the diversity estimates from one million T cells were considered to be.

The CDR3 contains 15 residues. V gave up 4 bases and J gave up 5 bases; unmatched junction bases: 3. CDR1 and CDR2 (germline): MGHRA, YSYEKL. Regarding this clonotype: Its antigen is undetermined.

This clonotype originated in a young man in good health. Material: blood. This sequence joins TRBV4-1 and TRBJ2-2; 11 nucleotides agree with TRBD1. This chain's CDR3 is CASSLRDRGTGELFF. CDR3 bases: TGCGCCAGCAGCCTAAGGGACAGGGGGACCGGGGAGCTGTTTTTT.